The T cell receptor beta chain under discussion was sequenced for a study of cytomegalovirus exposure and HLA in healthy donors. Notes on the study in general: The productive fraction for most TCR beta V segments was about 87% or about 30% in an earlier analysis.

To note about this clone: The antigen remains undetermined.

This CDR3 comprises 14 residues. Germline V gene lookup returns CDR1 SGHDN and CDR2 FVKESK. V lost 4 bases, J lost 3 bases, and 13 bases lay in between. PCR employed 60 Vbeta and 13 Jbeta primers. TCRdb keeps only in-frame clones here, not all; method: immunoSEQ multiplex PCR. The table records some 140,000 clones, about 80% of them present only once. The source material was PBMCs. The clonotype comes from a woman between 35 and 50 years old in good health and CMV-seronegative. The chain carries TRBV14 and TRBJ2-7, with D possibly matching TRBD1 (7 bases). CDR3 amino acids: CASSPQGGYYEQYF. In DNA, the CDR3 is TGTGCCAGCAGCCCTCAGGGGGGTTACTACGAGCAGTACTTC.